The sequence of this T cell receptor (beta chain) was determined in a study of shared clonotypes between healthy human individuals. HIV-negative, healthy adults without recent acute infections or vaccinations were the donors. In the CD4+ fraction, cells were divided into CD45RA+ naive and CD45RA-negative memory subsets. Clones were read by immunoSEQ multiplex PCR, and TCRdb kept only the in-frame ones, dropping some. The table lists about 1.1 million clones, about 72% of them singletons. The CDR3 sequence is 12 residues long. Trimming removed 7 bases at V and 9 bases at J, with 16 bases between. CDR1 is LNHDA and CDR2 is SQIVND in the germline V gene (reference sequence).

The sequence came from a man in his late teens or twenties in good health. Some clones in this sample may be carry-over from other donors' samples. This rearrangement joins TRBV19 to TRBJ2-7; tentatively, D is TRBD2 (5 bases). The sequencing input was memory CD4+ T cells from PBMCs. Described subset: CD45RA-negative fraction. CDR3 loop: CASINSAGPQYF. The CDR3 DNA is TGTGCCAGTATTAATTCGGCGGGCCCGCAGTACTTC.